There are a few counts of the clone carrying this TCR beta chain. Looked up from germline, CDR1 is SGDLS and CDR2 is YYNGEE. CDR3 length: 18 residues. The V and J ends lost 3 bases and 4 bases respectively, with 22 bases between them. Sample-barcoded 5' priming and a J-beta primer mix drove a second PCR of roughly 6 to 12 cycles. Per sample, CDR3-containing paired-end reads numbered at least 2.5 million. TCRdb called the 5' RACE reads again in MiXCR, with one record for every CDR3 protein. Of 850,000 or so distinct CDR3 sequences in the sample, more than 25% are singletons; the top ten hold 15% to 20%. This record belongs to a study of blood T cells in healthy people across ages.

The sequencing input was blood. The clonotype originates from a woman at least 80 years old in good health. The V and J genes are TRBV9 and TRBJ2-2; TRBD2 might be the D (6 bases). DNA of the CDR3: TGTGCCAGCAGCGGATCAATGGGACTTACGCGATTCACCGGGGAGCTGTTTTTT. Protein sequence: CASSGSMGLTRFTGELFF. Using reference TRBV9 and TRBJ2-2 for the parts outside the CDR3, the full variable domain is DSGVTQTPKHLITATGQRVTLRCSPRSGDLSVYWYQQSLDQGLQFLIQYYNGEERAKGNILERFSAQQFPDLHSELNLSSLELGDSALYFCASSGSMGLTRFTGELFFGEGSRLTVL.